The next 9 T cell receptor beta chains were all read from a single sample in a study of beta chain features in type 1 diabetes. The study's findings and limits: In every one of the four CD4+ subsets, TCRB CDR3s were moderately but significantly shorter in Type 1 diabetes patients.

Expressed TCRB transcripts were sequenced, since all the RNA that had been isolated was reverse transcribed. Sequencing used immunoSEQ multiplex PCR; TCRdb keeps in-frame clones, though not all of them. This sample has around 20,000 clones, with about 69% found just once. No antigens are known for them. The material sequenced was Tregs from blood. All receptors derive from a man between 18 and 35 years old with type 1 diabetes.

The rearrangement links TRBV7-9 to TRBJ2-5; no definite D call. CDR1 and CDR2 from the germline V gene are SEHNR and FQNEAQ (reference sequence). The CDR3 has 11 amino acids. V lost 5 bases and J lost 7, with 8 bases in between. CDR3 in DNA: TGTGCCAGCAGCCCTACGGTGACCCAGTACTTC. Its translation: CASSPTVTQYF. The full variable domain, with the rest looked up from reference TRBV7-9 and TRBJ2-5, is DTGVSQNPRHKITKRGQNVTFRCDPISEHNRLYWYRQTLGQGPEFLTYFQNEAQLEKSRLLSDRFSAERPKGSFSTLEIQRTEQGDSAMYLCASSPTVTQYFGPGTRLLVL.

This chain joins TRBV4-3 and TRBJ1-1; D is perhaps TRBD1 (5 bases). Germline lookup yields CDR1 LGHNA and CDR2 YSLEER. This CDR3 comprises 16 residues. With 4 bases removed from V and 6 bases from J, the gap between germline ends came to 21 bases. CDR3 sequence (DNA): TGCGCCAGCAGCCCCCGGGGATTCGGAGGGGTCCCTGAAGCTTTCTTT. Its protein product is CASSPRGFGGVPEAFF.

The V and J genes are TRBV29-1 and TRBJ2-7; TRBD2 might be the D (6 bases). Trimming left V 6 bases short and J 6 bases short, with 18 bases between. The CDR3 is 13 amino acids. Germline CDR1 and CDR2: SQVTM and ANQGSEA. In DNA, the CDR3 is TGCAGCGTGGGGTCAGGGAGGCGAGGCGAGCAGTACTTC. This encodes CSVGSGRRGEQYF.

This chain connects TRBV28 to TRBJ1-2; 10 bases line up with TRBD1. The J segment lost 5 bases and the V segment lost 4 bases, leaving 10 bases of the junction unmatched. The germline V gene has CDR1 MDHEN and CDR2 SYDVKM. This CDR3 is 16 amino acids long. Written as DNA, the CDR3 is TGTGCCAGCAGTTCGACAGGGGGCGAGAACGGGTATGGCTACACCTTC. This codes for CASSSTGGENGYGYTF.

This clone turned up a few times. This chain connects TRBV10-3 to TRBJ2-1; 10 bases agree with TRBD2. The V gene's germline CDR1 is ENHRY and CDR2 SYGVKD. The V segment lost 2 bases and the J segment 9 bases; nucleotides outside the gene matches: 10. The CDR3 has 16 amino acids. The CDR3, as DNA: TGTGCCATCAGTGAGCGGTCGGCTAGCGGGAGTGGTGAGCAGTTCTTC. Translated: CAISERSASGSGEQFF.

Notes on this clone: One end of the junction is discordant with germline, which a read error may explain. The CDR3 protein is CANSLGRNNSPLHF. The CDR3 bases are TGTGCCAACAGCTTGGGGCGGAATAATTCACCCCTCCACTTT. The V call is TRBV13, the J call TRBJ1-6, with TRBD1 as a possible D gene (5 bases). Germline CDR1 reads PRHDT; CDR2 reads FYEKMQ (reference sequence). This CDR3 spans 14 amino acids.

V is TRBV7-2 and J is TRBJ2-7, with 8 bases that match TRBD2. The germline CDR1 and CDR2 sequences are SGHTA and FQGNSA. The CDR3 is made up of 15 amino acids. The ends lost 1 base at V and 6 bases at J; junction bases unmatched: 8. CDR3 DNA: TGTGCCAGCAGCTTAGAGAGCGGGAGAGGTAGCGAGCAGTACTTC. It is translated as CASSLESGRGSEQYF.

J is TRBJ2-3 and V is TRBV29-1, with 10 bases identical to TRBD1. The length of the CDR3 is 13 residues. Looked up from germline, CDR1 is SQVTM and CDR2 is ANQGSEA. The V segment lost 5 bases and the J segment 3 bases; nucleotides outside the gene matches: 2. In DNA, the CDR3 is TGCAGCGTTAGGGGACAGGGGACAGATACGCAGTATTTT. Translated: CSVRGQGTDTQYF.

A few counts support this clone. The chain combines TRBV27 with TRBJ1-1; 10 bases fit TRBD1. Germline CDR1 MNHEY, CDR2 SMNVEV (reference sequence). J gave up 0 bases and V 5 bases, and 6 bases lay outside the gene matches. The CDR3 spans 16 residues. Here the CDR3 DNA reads TGTGCCAGCAGTGGCGGGACAGGGGTCATGAACACTGAAGCTTTCTTT. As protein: CASSGGTGVMNTEAFF.